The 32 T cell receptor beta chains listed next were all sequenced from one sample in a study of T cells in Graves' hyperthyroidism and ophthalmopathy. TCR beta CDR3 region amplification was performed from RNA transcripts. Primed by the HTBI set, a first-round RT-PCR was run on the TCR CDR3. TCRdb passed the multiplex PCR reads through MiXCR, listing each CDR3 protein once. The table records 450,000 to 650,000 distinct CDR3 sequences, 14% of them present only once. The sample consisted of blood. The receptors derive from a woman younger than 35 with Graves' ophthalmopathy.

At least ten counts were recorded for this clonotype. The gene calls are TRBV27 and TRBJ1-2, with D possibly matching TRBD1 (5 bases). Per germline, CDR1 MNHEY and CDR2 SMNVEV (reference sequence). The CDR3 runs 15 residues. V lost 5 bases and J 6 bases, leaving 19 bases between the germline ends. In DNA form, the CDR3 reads TGTGCCAGCAGTCGGTGGTCAGGGATAACGGATGGCTACACCTTC. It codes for CASSRWSGITDGYTF.

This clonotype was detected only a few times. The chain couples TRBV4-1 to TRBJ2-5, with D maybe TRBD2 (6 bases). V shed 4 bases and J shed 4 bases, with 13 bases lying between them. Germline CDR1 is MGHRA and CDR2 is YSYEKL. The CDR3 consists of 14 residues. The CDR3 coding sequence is TGCGCCAGCAGCCGGTTACCAGCGGGAGAGACCCAGTACTTC. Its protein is CASSRLPAGETQYF.

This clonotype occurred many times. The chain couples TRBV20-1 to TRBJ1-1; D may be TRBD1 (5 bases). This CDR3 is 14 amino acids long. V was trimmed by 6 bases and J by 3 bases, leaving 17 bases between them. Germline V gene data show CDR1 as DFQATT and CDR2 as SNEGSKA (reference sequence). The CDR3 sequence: CSAGGIGGDTEAFF. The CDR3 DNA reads TGCAGTGCGGGGGGTATCGGGGGGGACACTGAAGCTTTCTTT.

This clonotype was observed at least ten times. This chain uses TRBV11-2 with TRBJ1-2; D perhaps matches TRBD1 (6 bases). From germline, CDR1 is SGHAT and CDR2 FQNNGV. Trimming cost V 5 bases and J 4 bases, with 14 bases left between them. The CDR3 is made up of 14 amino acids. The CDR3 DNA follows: TGTGCCAGCAGCCCTCCTAACAGGGCCTATGGCTACACCTTC. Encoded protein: CASSPPNRAYGYTF.

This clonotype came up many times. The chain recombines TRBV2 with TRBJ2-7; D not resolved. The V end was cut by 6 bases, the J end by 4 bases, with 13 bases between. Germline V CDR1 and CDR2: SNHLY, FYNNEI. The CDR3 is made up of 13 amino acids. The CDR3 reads CASSPLDDYEQYF. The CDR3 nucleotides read TGTGCCAGCAGCCCCCTAGATGATTACGAGCAGTACTTC.

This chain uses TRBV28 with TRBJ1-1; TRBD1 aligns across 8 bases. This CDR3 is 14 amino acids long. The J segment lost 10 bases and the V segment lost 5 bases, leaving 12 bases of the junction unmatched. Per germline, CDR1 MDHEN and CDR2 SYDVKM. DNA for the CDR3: TGTGCCAGCAGTACCCCAGACACAGGGGGTTTAGCTTTCTTT. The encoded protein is CASSTPDTGGLAFF. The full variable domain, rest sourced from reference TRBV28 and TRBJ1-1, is DVKVTQSSRYLVKRTGEKVFLECVQDMDHENMFWYRQDPGLGLRLIYFSYDVKMKEKGDIPEGYSVSREKKERFSLILESASTNQTSMYLCASSTPDTGGLAFFGQGTRLTVV.

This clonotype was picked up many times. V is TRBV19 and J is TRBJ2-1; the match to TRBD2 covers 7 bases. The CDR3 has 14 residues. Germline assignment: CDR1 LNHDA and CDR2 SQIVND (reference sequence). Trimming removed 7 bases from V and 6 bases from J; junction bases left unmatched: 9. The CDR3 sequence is CASKGGRETNEQFF. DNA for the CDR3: TGTGCCAGTAAAGGTGGGCGGGAGACCAATGAGCAGTTCTTC.

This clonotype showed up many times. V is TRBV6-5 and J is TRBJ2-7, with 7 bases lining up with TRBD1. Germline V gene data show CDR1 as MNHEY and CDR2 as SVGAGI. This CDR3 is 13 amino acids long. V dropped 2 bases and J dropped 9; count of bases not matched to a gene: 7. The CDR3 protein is CASSYQDRERQYF. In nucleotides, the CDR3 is TGTGCCAGCAGTTACCAAGACAGGGAACGGCAGTACTTC.

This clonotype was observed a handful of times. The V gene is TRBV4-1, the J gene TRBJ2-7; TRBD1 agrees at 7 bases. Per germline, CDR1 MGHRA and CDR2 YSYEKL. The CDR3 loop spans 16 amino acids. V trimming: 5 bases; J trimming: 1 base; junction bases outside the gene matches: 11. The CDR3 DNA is TGCGCCAGCAGCTGGGGCCGGGACAGCCGGTCCTACGAGCAGTACTTC. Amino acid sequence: CASSWGRDSRSYEQYF.

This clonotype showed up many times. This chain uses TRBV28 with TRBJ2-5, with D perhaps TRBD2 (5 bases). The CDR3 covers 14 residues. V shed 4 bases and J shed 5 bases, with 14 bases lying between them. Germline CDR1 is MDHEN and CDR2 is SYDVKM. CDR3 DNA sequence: TGTGCCAGCAGTTCCCCCCCCACGGGGGAGACCCAGTACTTC. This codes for CASSSPPTGETQYF.

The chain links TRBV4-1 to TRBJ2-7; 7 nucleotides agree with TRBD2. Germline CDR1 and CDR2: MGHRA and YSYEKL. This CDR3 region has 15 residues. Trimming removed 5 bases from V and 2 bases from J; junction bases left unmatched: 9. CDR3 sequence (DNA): TGCGCCAGCAGCGGCGGGGGAGCGGGGCCCTACGAGCAGTACTTC. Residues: CASSGGGAGPYEQYF.

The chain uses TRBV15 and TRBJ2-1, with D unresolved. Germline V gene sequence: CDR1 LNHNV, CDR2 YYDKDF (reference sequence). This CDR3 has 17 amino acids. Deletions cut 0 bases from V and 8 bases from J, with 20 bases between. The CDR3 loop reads CATSRDLVVALNYEQFF. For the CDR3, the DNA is TGTGCCACCAGCAGAGATCTGGTGGTAGCCCTTAATTATGAGCAGTTCTTC.

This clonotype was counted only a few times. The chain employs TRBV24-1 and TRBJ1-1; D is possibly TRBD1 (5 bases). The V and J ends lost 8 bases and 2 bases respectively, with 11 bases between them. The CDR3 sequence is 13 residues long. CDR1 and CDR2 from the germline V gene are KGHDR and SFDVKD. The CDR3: CATMGEVNTEAFF. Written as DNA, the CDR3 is TGTGCCACCATGGGGGAGGTTAACACTGAAGCTTTCTTT.

The CDR3 loop is CASSAGRVPTNEKLFF. CDR3 in DNA: TGCGCCAGCAGCGCAGGCAGGGTGCCAACTAATGAAAAACTGTTTTTT. This chain joins TRBV4-1 and TRBJ1-4; a weak D match, TRBD1 (5 bases). The CDR3 runs 16 residues. The V end was cut by 5 bases, the J end by 0 bases, with 13 bases between. The germline gives CDR1 MGHRA, CDR2 YSYEKL.

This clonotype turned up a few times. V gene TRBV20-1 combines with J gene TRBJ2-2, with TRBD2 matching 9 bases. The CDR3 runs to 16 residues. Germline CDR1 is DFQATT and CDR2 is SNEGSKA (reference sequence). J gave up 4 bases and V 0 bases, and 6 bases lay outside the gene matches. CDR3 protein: CSARDLKREATGELFF. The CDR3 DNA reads TGCAGTGCTAGAGATCTCAAGCGGGAGGCCACCGGGGAGCTGTTTTTT.

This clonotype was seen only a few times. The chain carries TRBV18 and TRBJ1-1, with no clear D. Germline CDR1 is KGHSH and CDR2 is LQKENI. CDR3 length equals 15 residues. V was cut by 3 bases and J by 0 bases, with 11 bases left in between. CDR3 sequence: CASSPPLMVNTEAFF. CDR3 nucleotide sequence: TGTGCCAGCTCACCGCCACTGATGGTGAACACTGAAGCTTTCTTT.

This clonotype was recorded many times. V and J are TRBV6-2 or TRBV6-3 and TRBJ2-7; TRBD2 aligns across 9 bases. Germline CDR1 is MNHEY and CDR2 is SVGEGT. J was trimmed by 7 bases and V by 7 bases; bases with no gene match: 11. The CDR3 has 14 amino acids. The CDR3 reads CASIASGMTPEQYF. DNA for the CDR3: TGTGCCAGCATTGCTAGCGGGATGACTCCGGAGCAGTACTTC.

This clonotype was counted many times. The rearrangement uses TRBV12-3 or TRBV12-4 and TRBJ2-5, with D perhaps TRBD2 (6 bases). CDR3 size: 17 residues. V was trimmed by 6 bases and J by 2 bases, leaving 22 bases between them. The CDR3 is CASRGGTARVEQETQYF. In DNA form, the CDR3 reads TGTGCCAGCAGGGGCGGGACTGCCAGAGTGGAACAAGAGACCCAGTACTTC.

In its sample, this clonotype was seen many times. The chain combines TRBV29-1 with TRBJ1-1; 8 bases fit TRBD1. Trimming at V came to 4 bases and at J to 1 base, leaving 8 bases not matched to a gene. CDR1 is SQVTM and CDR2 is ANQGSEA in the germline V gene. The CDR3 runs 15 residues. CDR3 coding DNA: TGCAGCGTTGCGGCAGGGGGCTCGTGGAACACTGAAGCTTTCTTT. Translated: CSVAAGGSWNTEAFF.

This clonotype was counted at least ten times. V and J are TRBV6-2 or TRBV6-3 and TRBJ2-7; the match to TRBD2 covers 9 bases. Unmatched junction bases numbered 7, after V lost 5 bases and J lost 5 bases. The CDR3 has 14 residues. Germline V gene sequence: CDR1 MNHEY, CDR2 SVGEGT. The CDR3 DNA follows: TGTGCCAGCAGTCGGGCTAGCGGGAAACACGAGCAGTACTTC. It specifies CASSRASGKHEQYF.

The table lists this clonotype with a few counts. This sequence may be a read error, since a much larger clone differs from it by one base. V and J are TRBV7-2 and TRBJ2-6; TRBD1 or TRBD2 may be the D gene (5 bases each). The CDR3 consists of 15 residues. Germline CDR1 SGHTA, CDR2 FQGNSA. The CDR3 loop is CASSLSGTGASVLTF. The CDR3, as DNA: TGTGCCAGCAGCTTAAGTGGGACCGGGGCCAGCGTCCTGACTTTC.

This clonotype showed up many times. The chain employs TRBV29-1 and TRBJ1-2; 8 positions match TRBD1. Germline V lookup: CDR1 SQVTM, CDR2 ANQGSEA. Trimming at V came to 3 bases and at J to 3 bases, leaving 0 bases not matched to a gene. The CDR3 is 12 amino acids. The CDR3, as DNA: TGCAGCGTTGAGGACAGGGACTATGGCTACACCTTC. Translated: CSVEDRDYGYTF.

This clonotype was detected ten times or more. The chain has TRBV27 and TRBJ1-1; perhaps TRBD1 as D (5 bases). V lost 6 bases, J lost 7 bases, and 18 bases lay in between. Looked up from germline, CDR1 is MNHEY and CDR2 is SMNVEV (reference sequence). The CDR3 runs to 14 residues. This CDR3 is CASRVIGAGGEAFF. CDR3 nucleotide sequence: TGTGCCAGCAGAGTTATTGGGGCCGGGGGTGAAGCTTTCTTT.

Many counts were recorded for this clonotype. The DNA of the CDR3 is TGTGCCAGCAGGGCGGGCCAAAAGAGGGAGACCCAGTACTTC. Translation: CASRAGQKRETQYF. This chain links TRBV28 with TRBJ2-5; perhaps TRBD2 as D (5 bases). This CDR3 has 14 residues. V gave up 6 bases and J gave up 5 bases, with 16 bases separating them. From germline, CDR1 is MDHEN and CDR2 SYDVKM.

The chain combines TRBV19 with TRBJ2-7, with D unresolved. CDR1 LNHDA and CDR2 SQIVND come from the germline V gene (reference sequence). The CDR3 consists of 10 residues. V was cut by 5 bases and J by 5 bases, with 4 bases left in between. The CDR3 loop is CASSGHEQYF. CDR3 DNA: TGTGCCAGTAGTGGCCACGAGCAGTACTTC.

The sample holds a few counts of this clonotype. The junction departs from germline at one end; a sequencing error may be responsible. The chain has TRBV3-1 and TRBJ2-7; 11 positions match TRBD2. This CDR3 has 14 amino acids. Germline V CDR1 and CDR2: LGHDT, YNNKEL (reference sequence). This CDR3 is CVSSPGLADYEQYF. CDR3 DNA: TGTGTCAGCAGCCCGGGACTAGCGGACTACGAGCAGTACTTC.

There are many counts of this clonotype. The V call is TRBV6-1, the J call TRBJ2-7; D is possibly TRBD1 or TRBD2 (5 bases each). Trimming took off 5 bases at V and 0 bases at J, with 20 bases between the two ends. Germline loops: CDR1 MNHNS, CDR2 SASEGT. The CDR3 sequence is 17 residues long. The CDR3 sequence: CASSPPRGDPSSYEQYF. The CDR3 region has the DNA TGTGCCAGCAGTCCCCCCCGTGGGGACCCAAGCTCCTACGAGCAGTACTTC.

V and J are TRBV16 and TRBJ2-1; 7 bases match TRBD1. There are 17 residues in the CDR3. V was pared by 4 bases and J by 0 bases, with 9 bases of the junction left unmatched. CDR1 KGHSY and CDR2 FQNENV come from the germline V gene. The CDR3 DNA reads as TGTGCCAGCAGCCCACGGGACAGATTAAGCTCCTACAATGAGCAGTTCTTC. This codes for CASSPRDRLSSYNEQFF.

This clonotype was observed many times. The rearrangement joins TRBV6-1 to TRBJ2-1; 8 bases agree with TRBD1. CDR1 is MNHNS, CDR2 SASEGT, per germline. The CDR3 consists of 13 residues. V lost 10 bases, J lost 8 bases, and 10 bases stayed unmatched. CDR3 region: CAIHRTGTDEQFF. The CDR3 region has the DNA TGTGCCATCCACCGGACAGGGACCGATGAGCAGTTCTTC.

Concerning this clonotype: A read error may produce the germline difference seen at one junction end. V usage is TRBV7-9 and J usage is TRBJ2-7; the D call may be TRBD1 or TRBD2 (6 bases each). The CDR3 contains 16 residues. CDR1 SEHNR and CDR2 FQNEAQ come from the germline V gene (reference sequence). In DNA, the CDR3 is TGTGCCAGCAGCATAGCAGAGGGGGGCAACTCCCACGAGCAGTACTTC. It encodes CASSIAEGGNSHEQYF.

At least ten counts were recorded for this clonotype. CDR3 bases: TGTGGAGGCAGACGGCAGGGCCCTTTCCCGGTGAACACTGAAGCTTTCTTT. Its translation is CGGRRQGPFPVNTEAFF. The rearrangement uses TRBV6-2 or TRBV6-3 and TRBJ1-1, with D perhaps matching TRBD1 (5 bases). Germline V lookup: CDR1 MNHEY, CDR2 SVGEGT. CDR3 length: 17 amino acids.

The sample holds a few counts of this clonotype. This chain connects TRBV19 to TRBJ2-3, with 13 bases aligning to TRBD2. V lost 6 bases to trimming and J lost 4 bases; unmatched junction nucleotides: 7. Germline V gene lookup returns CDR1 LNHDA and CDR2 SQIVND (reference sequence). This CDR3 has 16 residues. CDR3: CASSRGLAGESDTQYF. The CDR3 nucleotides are TGTGCCAGTAGCCGAGGACTAGCGGGAGAATCAGATACGCAGTATTTT.